This T cell receptor beta chain is from a study of T cell clonotyping in hematopoietic cell transplantation. Data came from immunoSEQ multiplex PCR; TCRdb stores just in-frame clones and leaves some out. The repertoire has about 44,000 clones, 90% to 95% of them found once; the top ten carry around 0.85%. The CDR3 has 12 residues. Germline V gives CDR1 SQVTM, CDR2 ANQGSEA. The chain employs TRBV29-1 and TRBJ1-1; D gene unclear. This clonotype was obtained from a woman between 50 and 59 years old in good health. Some clones in this sample may be carry-over from other donors' samples. Sequencing was done on a sample of peripheral blood mononuclear cells. The CDR3 coding sequence is TGCGGAGCGGATCTGGGGTACACTGAAGCTTTCTTT. The encoded protein is CGADLGYTEAFF.